The 8 T cell receptor beta chains reported below all come from one sample, sequenced in a study of blood T cell repertoires in COVID-19. Measured with immunoSEQ multiplex PCR; TCRdb has only the in-frame clones, and not every one. This sample yields about 280,000 clones, of which approximately 85% are seen a single time; less than 6.5% belongs to the top ten. Sequencing was done on a sample of peripheral blood. The receptors were gathered from a man in his forties or fifties with active or convalescent COVID-19.

This sequence joins TRBV7-9 and TRBJ2-1, with 10 bases matching TRBD2. Germline values: CDR1 SEHNR, CDR2 FQNEAQ (reference sequence). This CDR3 region has 16 residues. V shed 5 bases and J 12 bases; nucleotides not matched to a gene: 16. The chain's CDR3 is CASSPPRGAGGRLQFF. CDR3 sequence (DNA): TGTGCCAGCAGCCCCCCCCGCGGAGCGGGAGGGCGGCTGCAGTTCTTC.

This chain uses TRBV5-6 with TRBJ1-6; D is ambiguous. CDR3 size: 15 residues. CDR1 SGHDT and CDR2 YYEEEE come from the germline V gene. Deletions cut 1 base from V and 5 bases from J, with 10 bases between. Written as DNA, the CDR3 is TGTGCCAGCAGCTTGCAATCCAGGAATAATTCACCCCTCCACTTT. Protein product: CASSLQSRNNSPLHF.

The CDR3 reads CSVEDLRQGAQGYGYTF. In DNA form, the CDR3 reads TGCAGCGTTGAAGATCTTCGGCAGGGGGCGCAGGGCTATGGCTACACCTTC. The V and J genes are TRBV29-1 and TRBJ1-2; 8 nucleotides match TRBD1. The germline gives CDR1 SQVTM, CDR2 ANQGSEA. The CDR3 length is 17 residues. Unmatched junction bases numbered 13, after V lost 0 bases and J lost 4 bases. Using reference TRBV29-1 and TRBJ1-2 for the parts outside the CDR3, the full variable domain is SAVISQKPSRDICQRGTSLTIQCQVDSQVTMMFWYRQQPGQSLTLIATANQGSEATYESGFVIDKFPISRPNLTFSTLTVSNMSPEDSSIYLCSVEDLRQGAQGYGYTFGSGTRLTVV.

This chain uses TRBV30 with TRBJ1-3, with D tentatively TRBD1 (6 bases). Trimming pared 0 bases from V and 1 base from J, leaving 25 bases between. CDR3 size: 20 residues. Per the germline V gene, CDR1 is GTSNPN and CDR2 is SVGIG (reference sequence). CDR3 DNA sequence: TGTGCCTGGAGTGTTGAGGGGGGGCTGAGGAGGGAAGGGTCTGGAAACACCATATATTTT. It encodes CAWSVEGGLRREGSGNTIYF.

V and J are TRBV11-2 and TRBJ2-1; D is perhaps TRBD2 (6 bases). The CDR3 is made up of 16 amino acids. Germline V lookup: CDR1 SGHAT, CDR2 FQNNGV. Between the trimmed V and J ends, which lost 5 bases and 0 bases, there was a span of 14 bases. CDR3 sequence: CASSPAGLSSYNEQFF. The CDR3 DNA is TGTGCCAGCAGCCCCGCGGGACTTAGCTCCTACAATGAGCAGTTCTTC.

The gene calls are TRBV7-2 and TRBJ2-7, with D maybe TRBD2 (6 bases). The V end lost 5 bases, the J end lost 2 bases, and 13 bases lay between the germline ends. Per germline, CDR1 SGHTA and CDR2 FQGNSA. There are 14 residues in the CDR3. CDR3 loop: CASSPGDFTYEQYF. The CDR3 DNA sequence: TGTGCCAGCAGCCCCGGGGACTTCACCTACGAGCAGTACTTC.

This chain joins TRBV2 and TRBJ1-1; TRBD1 matches at 7 bases. J lost 5 bases, V lost 4 bases, and 4 bases had no gene match. The germline V gene encodes CDR1 SNHLY and CDR2 FYNNEI. The CDR3 sequence is 13 residues long. CDR3 bases: TGTGCCAGCAGTGGGACAGGTGGGACTGAAGCTTTCTTT. This sequence encodes CASSGTGGTEAFF.

V is TRBV29-1 and J is TRBJ2-7, with 14 bases aligning to TRBD2. Germline V gene sequence: CDR1 SQVTM, CDR2 ANQGSEA. The CDR3 contains 13 residues. V gave up 6 bases and J gave up 6 bases; unmatched junction bases: 4. In nucleotides, the CDR3 is TGCAGCGTCACCGGACTAGCGGGAGGCGAGCAGTACTTC. The encoded protein is CSVTGLAGGEQYF.